This TCR beta chain was identified during a study of cytomegalovirus exposure and HLA in healthy donors. The study ran its PCR with 60 Vbeta and 13 Jbeta primers. Measured with immunoSEQ multiplex PCR; TCRdb has only the in-frame clones, and not every one. The sample has some 200,000 clones. Study conclusions and caveats: The classifier reportedly diagnosed cytomegalovirus status with high sensitivity and specificity.

Germline CDR1 is SGHTS and CDR2 is YDEGEE. V was cut by 4 bases and J by 0 bases, with 10 bases left in between. The CDR3 contains 14 residues. About this clone: Its antigen is unidentified.

The TCR was taken from a girl aged 2 to 10 in good health and CMV-seropositive. Sequences were obtained from PBMCs. This rearrangement joins TRBV5-8 to TRBJ1-1; D is possibly TRBD1 (5 bases). The CDR3 region is CASSPGDLNTEAFF. CDR3 bases: TGTGCCAGCAGCCCGGGGGACCTGAACACTGAAGCTTTCTTT.